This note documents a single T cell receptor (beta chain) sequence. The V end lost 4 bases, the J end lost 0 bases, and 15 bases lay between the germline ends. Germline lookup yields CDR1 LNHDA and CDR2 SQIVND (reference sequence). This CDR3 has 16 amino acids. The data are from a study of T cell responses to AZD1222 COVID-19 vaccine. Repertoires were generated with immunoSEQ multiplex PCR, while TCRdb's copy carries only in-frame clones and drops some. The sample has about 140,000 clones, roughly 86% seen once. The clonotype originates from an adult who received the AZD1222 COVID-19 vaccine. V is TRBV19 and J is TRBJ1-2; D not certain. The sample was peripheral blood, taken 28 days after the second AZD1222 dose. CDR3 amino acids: CASSKGRALTNYGYTF. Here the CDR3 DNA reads TGTGCCAGTAGTAAAGGGAGGGCCCTCACTAACTATGGCTACACCTTC.